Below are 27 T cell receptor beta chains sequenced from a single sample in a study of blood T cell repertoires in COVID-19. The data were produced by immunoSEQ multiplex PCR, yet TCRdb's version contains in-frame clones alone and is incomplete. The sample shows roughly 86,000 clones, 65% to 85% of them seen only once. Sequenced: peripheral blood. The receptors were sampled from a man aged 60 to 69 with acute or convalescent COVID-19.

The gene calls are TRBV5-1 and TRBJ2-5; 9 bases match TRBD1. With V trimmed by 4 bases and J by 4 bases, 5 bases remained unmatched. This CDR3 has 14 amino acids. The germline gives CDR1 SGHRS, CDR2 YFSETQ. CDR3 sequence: CASSTGQGGETQYF. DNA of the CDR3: TGCGCCAGCAGCACGGGACAGGGAGGAGAGACCCAGTACTTC. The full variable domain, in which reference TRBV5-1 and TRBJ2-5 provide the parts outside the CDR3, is KAGVTQTPRYLIKTRGQQVTLSCSPISGHRSVSWYQQTPGQGLQFLFEYFSETQRNKGNFPGRFSGRQFSNSRSEMNVSTLELGDSALYLCASSTGQGGETQYFGPGTRLLVL.

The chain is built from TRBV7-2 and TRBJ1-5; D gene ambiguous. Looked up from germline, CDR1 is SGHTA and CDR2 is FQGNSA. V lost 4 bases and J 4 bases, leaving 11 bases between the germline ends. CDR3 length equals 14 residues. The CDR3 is CASSSPWRNQPQHF. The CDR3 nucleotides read TGTGCCAGCAGCTCCCCGTGGAGAAATCAGCCCCAGCATTTT. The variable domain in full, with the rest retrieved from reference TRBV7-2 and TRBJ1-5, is GAGVSQSPSNKVTEKGKDVELRCDPISGHTALYWYRQSLGQGLEFLIYFQGNSAPDKSGLPSDRFSAERTGGSVSTLTIQRTQQEDSAVYLCASSSPWRNQPQHFGDGTRLSIL.

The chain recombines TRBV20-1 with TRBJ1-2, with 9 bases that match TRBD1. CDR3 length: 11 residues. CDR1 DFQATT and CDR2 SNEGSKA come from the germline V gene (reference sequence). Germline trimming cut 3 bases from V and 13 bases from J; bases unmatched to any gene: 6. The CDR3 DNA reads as TGCAGTGCTAGGGGACAGGGCGGCACCACCTTC. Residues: CSARGQGGTTF.

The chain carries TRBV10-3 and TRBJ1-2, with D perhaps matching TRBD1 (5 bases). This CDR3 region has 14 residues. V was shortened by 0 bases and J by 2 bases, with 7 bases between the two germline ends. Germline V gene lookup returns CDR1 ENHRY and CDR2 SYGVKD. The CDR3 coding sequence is TGTGCCATCAGTGAGTCGGACATAAACTATGGCTACACCTTC. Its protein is CAISESDINYGYTF.

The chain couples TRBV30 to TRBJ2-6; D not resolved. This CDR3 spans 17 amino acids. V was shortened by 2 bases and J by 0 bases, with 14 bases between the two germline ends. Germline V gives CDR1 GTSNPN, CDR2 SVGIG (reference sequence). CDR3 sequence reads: CAWSLAGSHSGANVLTF. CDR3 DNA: TGTGCCTGGAGTCTCGCAGGATCACACTCTGGGGCCAACGTCCTGACTTTC.

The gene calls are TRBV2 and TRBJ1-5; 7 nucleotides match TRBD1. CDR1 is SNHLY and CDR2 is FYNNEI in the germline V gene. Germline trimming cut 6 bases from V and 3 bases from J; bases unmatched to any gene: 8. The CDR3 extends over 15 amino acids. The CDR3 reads CASRGRDSPNQPQHF. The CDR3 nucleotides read TGTGCCAGCAGGGGCCGGGACAGTCCCAATCAGCCCCAGCATTTT.

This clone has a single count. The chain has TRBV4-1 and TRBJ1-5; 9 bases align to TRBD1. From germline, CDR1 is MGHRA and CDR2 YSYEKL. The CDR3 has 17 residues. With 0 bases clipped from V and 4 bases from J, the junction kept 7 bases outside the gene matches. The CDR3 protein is CASSQDEGTGPNQPQHF. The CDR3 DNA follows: TGCGCCAGCAGCCAAGACGAGGGGACAGGGCCGAATCAGCCCCAGCATTTT.

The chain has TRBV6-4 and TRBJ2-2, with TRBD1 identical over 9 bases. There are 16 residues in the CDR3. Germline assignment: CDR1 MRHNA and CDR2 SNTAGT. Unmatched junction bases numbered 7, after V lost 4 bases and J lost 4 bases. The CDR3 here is CASSAQQGAVTGELFF. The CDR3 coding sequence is TGTGCCAGCAGTGCCCAACAGGGGGCAGTCACCGGGGAGCTGTTTTTT.

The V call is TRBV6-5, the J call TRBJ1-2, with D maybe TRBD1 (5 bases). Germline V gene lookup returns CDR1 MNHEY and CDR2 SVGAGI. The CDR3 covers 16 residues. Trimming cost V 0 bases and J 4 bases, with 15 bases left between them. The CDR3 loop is CASSYSTGETVYGYTF. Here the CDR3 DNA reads TGTGCCAGCAGTTACTCGACGGGGGAAACGGTCTATGGCTACACCTTC.

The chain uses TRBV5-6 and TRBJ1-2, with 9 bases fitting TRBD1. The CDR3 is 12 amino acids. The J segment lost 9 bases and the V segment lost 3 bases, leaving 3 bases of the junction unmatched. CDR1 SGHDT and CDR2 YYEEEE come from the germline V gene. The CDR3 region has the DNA TGTGCCAGCAGCTCCGGGACAGGGAGCTACACCTTC. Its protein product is CASSSGTGSYTF. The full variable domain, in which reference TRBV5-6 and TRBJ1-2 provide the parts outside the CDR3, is DAGVTQSPTHLIKTRGQQVTLRCSPKSGHDTVSWYQQALGQGPQFIFQYYEEEERQRGNFPDRFSGHQFPNYSSELNVNALLLGDSALYLCASSSGTGSYTFGSGTRLTVV.

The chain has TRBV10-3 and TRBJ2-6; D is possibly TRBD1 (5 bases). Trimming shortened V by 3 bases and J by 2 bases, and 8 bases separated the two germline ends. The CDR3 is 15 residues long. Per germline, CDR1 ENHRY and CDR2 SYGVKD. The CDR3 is CAISEGRAGANVLTF. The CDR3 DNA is TGTGCCATCAGTGAAGGCAGGGCTGGGGCCAACGTCCTGACTTTC.

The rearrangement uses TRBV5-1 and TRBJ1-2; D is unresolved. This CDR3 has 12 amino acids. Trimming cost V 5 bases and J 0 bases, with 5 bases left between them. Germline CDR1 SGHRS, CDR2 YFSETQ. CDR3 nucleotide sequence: TGCGCCAGCAGTAAATCTAACTATGGCTACACCTTC. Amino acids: CASSKSNYGYTF.

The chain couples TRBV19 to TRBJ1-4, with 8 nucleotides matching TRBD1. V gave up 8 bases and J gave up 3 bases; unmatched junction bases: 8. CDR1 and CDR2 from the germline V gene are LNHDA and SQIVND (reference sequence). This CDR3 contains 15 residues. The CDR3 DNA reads TGTGCCAGTGGAACAGGGGGATCAGCTAATGAAAAACTGTTTTTT. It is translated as CASGTGGSANEKLFF.

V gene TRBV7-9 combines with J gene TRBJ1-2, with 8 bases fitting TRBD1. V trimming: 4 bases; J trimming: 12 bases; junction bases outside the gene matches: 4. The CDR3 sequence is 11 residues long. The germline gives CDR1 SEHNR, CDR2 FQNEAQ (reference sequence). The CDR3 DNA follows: TGTGCCAGCAGCTCCGGACAGGGTGACACCTTC. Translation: CASSSGQGDTF.

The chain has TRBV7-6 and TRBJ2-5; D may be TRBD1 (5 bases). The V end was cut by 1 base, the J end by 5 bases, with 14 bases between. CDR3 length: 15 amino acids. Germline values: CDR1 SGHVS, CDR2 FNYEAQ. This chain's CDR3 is CASSLDAGMEETQYF. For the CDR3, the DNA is TGTGCCAGCAGCTTAGATGCAGGGATGGAGGAGACCCAGTACTTC.

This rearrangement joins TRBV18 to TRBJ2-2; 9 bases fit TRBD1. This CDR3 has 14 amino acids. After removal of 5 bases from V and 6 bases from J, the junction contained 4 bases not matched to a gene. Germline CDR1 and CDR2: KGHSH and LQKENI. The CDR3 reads CASSSNRGPGELFF. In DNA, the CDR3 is TGTGCCAGCTCATCTAACAGGGGGCCCGGGGAGCTGTTTTTT. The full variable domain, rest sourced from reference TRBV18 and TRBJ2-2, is NAGVMQNPRHLVRRRGQEARLRCSPMKGHSHVYWYRQLPEEGLKFMVYLQKENIIDESGMPKERFSAEFPKEGPSILRIQQVVRGDSAAYFCASSSNRGPGELFFGEGSRLTVL.

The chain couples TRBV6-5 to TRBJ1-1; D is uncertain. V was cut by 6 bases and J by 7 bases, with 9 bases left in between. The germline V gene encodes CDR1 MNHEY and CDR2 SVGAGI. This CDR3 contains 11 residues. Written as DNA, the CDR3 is TGTGCCAGCAGAGGTTCGGGTGAAGCTTTCTTT. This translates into CASRGSGEAFF.

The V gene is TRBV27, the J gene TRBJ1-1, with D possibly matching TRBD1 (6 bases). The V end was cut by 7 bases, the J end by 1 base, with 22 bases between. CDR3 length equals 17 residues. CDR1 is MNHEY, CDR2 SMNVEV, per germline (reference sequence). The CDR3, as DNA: TGTGCCAGCACCACAACCCAACCGGGACACCGGAACACTGAAGCTTTCTTT. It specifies CASTTTQPGHRNTEAFF.

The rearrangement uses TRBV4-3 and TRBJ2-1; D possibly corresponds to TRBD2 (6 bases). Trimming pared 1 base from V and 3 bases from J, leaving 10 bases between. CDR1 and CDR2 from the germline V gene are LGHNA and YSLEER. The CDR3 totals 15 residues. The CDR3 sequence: CASSQVRDDYNEQFF. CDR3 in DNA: TGCGCCAGCAGCCAAGTGCGGGACGACTACAATGAGCAGTTCTTC.

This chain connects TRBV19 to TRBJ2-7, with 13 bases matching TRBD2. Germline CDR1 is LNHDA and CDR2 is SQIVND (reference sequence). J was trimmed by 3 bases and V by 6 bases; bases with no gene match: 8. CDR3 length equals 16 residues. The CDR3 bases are TGTGCCAGTAGAAATACAGGGACTAGCGGGGACTACGAGCAGTACTTC. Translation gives CASRNTGTSGDYEQYF.

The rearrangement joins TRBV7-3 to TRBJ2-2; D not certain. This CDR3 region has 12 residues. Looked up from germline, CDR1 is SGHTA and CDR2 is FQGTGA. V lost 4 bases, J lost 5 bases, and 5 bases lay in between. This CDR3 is CASSSYTGELFF. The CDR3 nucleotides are TGTGCCAGCAGCTCTTATACCGGGGAGCTGTTTTTT.

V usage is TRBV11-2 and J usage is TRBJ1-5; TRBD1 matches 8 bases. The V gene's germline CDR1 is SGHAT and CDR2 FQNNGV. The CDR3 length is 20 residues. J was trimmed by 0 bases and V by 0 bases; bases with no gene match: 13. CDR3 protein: CASSLDRPQGATISNQPQHF. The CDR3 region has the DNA TGTGCCAGCAGCTTAGATCGTCCCCAGGGGGCCACGATTAGCAATCAGCCCCAGCATTTT.

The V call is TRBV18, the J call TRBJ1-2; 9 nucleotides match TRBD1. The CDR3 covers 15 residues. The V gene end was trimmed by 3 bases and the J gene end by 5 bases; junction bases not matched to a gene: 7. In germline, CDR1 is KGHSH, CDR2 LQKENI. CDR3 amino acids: CASSPVTGGEYGYTF. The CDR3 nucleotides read TGTGCCAGCTCACCGGTGACAGGGGGTGAATATGGCTACACCTTC. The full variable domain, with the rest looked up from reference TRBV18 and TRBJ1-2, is NAGVMQNPRHLVRRRGQEARLRCSPMKGHSHVYWYRQLPEEGLKFMVYLQKENIIDESGMPKERFSAEFPKEGPSILRIQQVVRGDSAAYFCASSPVTGGEYGYTFGSGTRLTVV.

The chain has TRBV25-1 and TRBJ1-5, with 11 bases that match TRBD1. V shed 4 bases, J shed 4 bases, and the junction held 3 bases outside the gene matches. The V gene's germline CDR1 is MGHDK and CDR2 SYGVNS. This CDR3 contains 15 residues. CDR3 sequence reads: CASSAGTGGNQPQHF. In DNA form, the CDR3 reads TGTGCCAGCAGTGCCGGGACAGGGGGGAATCAGCCCCAGCATTTT.

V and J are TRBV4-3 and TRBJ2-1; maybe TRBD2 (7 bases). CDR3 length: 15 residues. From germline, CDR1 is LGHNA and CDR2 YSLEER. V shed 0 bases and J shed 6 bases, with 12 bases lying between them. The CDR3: CASSQDLGGLNEQFF. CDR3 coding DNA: TGCGCCAGCAGCCAAGATCTGGGGGGGCTCAATGAGCAGTTCTTC.

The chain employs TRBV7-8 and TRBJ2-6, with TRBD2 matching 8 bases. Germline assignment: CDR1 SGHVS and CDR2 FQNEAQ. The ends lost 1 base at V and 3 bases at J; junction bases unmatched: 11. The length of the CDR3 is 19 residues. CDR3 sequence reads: CASSLVAASGFLGANVLTF. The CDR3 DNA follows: TGTGCCAGCAGCTTAGTGGCGGCTAGCGGGTTTCTTGGGGCCAACGTCCTGACTTTC.

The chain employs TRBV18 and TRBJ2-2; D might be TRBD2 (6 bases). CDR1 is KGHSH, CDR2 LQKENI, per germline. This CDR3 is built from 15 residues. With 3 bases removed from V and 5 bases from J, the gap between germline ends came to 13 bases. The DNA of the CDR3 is TGTGCCAGCTCACCCGGAGGGGTGAAGACCGGGGAGCTGTTTTTT. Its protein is CASSPGGVKTGELFF.